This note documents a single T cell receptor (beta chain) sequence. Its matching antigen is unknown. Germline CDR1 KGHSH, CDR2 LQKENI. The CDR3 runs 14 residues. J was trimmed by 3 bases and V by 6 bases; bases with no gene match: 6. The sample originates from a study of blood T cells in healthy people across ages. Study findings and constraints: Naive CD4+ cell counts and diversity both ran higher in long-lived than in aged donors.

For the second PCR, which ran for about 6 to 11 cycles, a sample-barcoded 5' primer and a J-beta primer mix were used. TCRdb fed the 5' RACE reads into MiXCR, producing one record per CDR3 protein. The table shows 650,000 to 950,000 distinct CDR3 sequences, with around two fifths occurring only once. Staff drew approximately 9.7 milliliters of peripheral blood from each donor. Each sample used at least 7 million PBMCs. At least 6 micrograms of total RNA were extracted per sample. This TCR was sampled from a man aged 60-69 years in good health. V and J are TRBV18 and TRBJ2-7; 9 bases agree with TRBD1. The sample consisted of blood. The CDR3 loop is CASSRTGEIYEQYF. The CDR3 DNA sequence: TGTGCCAGCTCGCGGACAGGGGAGATCTACGAGCAGTACTTC.